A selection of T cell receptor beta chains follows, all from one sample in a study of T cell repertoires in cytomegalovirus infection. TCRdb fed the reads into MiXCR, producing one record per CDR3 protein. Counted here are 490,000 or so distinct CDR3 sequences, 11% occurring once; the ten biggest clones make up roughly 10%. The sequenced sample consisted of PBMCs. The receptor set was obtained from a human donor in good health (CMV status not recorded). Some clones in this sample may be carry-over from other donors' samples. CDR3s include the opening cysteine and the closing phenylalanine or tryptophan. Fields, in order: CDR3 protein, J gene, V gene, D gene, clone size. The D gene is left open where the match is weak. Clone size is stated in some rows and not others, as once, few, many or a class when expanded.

CASKRAGNSPLHF TRBJ1-6 TRBV6-5 NA NA
CSARGLGFPYEQYF TRBJ2-7 TRBV20-1 NA many
CAGGDWGGGYTF TRBJ1-2 TRBV12-3/TRBV12-4 NA many
CSVVPAVAFF TRBJ1-1 TRBV29-1 NA once
CASSAGTGRSPLHF TRBJ1-6 TRBV9 NA once
CASSFGRELFF TRBJ2-2 TRBV13 NA NA
CASSVRSQETQYF TRBJ2-5 TRBV18 NA NA
CASSLAMDSPLHF TRBJ1-6 TRBV7-9 NA many
CASSQKGVTNEQFF TRBJ2-1 TRBV3-1 NA NA
CASSWTGPPTNEKLFF TRBJ1-4 TRBV5-1 TRBD1 few
CASSTGLAGTKNIQYF TRBJ2-4 TRBV28 TRBD2 many
CSARGGYNNQPQHF TRBJ1-5 TRBV20-1 NA NA
CSARFFYRTNEKLFF TRBJ1-4 TRBV20-1 NA many